This TCR beta chain emerged from a study of post-analysis software for immune sequencing data (dated by TCRdb to the mid-2010s). With regard to the full study: Relapsing-remitting, secondary progressive and progressive-relapsing multiple sclerosis were recorded as disease courses, and subtype annotation was lacking for some patients. A subset of samples was prepared in parallel using single-end sample barcoding, then pooled and co-amplified after Illumina adapter ligation. The multiple sclerosis patient repertoires were compared with 11 previously published healthy control repertoires from donors aged about 6 to 25 years.

Study-wide findings and limitations: Direct clustering with F measure showed strong co-clustering of samples prepared in the same batch, prompting a batch-effect correction. Roughly 5 TRBV segments, including TRBV5-6, TRBV5-1 and TRBV20-1, were significantly more frequent in patients than controls. Significantly lower normalized Chao1 diversity was found in multiple sclerosis patients than in controls, suggesting substantial peripheral T-cell clonal expansion. The multiple sclerosis patient group was slightly younger than the control group.

To demonstrate the VDJtools post-analysis software, TCR beta repertoires were profiled from the peripheral blood of about a dozen young patients with multiple sclerosis. The patients with multiple sclerosis were children and adolescents between roughly 6 and 15 years of age. This clonotype was observed a few times. What antigen it recognizes has not been identified. Base quality data are lacking; no much larger clone is found one base away. Libraries were constructed by PCR. These reads were obtained on an Illumina HiSeq 2500. To reduce PCR and sequencing biases, unique molecular identifiers were incorporated into the TCR beta cDNA libraries. About 500,000 cDNA molecules were obtained for every 1 to 10 million input T cells, so each molecule roughly corresponded to one T cell. The patient libraries were prepared and sequenced with the same protocol used for the earlier healthy control dataset. Samples belonging to the same batch were prepared together, multiplexed and sequenced on a shared HiSeq lane. Concerning the study's data processing: MIGEC handled the raw barcoded reads, throwing out single-read molecular identifier groups before consensus assembly and CDR3 extraction. Clonotype tables were post-analysed with VDJtools, and diversity was normalized by down-sampling all datasets to the smallest sample size. Repertoire overlap clustering matched CDR3 amino acid but not nucleotide sequences to correct batch-related cross-sample contamination. Using fastp at Q25 and MiXCR, TCRdb reprocessed the public reads and kept productive beta chains. CDR3 protein sequences are deduplicated, and each keeps its most common genes and DNA. TCRdb's processing, not the authors', yielded these V and J calls. This sample lists 700,000 to 900,000 distinct CDR3 sequences; around 42% were detected once. Jointly, the top ten make up 4% to 5% of the sample.

Cut back by 7 bases and 5 bases, the V and J ends lie 24 bases apart. Inclusive of the bounding cysteine and phenylalanine, the CDR3 is 17 residues long. Of the read, only the CDR3 DNA is kept; its 51 bases are in frame from base 1. Sequencing used blood. The sequence is built from TRBV12-3 or TRBV12-4 and TRBJ2-1; the D element might be TRBD1 or TRBD2, as each aligns at 5 bases. This clonotype originated in a girl between 10 and 17 years old with multiple sclerosis. CDR3 sequence: CASNRVSGERTHNEQFF. The nucleotide sequence reads as follows: TGTGCCAGCAACCGAGTGTCAGGAGAGCGGACACACAATGAGCAGTTCTTC.